The TCR beta chain under discussion was sequenced for a study of blood T cells in healthy people across ages (dated by TCRdb to between 2015 and 2017). Notes on the research overall: Template switching captured roughly one uniquely barcoded TCR beta cDNA molecule per two T cells in model experiments. Using the same blood draw, the study looked at two additional independent replicas of 1 million unique cDNA reads for two donors, one aged 18 to 30 and the other aged 80 or older. Donors of different ages were randomly distributed across sequencing lanes to avoid experimental bias. Donors were grouped into four age groups: young (average approximately 16 years), middle-aged (approximately 41), aged (around 62) and long-lived (roughly 80). The study measured age-related changes in TCR beta repertoire diversity using deep sequencing normalized with unique cDNA molecular identifiers. General study outcomes and caveats: Since profiling was done on bulk unsorted PBMCs, naive and antigen-experienced compartments could not be conclusively compared. Because the CMV infection status of the donors was unknown, age-related changes in expanded clonotypes may potentially have been confounded. The percentage of naive T cells measured by flow cytometry correlated strongly with observed TCR beta diversity. As age increased, observed TCR beta diversity per million T cells dropped in a roughly linear way, and a significant reduction was already evident by age roughly 40. Estimates of total diversity from one million sequenced T cells were regarded as lower bounds and underestimates. Compared with the aged group, the long-lived group had more naive CD4+ T cells, fewer expanded clones and increased TCR diversity, a pattern suggesting age selection.

Based on the germline V gene, the CDR1 and CDR2 sequences are SGHTA and FQGTGA. The CDR3 contains 16 residues, cysteine and phenylalanine counted. Just the 48-base CDR3 DNA is kept, in frame starting at base 1. V is shortened by 0 bases, J by 3 bases, and the region joining them spans 13 bases. Systemically healthy Caucasian individuals from Russia, roughly 40 in total and aged roughly 6 to 100 years, were included as donors. Each donor gave roughly 11 milliliters of peripheral blood, drawn into EDTA-treated Vacutainer tubes. Ficoll-Paque density-gradient centrifugation was used to isolate PBMCs, with at least 6 million per sample. Trizol reagent was used to extract total RNA from the PBMCs, yielding at least 6 micrograms per sample. For every donor, an aliquot of PBMCs went through flow cytometry to measure the percentages of naive CD45RAhigh/CD27high T cells. Libraries were prepared through 5' RACE. A second PCR of roughly 6 to 11 cycles was performed with a sample-barcoded 5' primer and a J-beta primer mix. A unique molecular identifier was introduced onto each TCR beta cDNA molecule by a template-switch 5' adaptor carrying 12 random nucleotides. Each sample yielded at least 3 million CDR3-containing paired-end reads. First-strand cDNA synthesis was performed from all RNA using the Mint cDNA synthesis kit, with priming by a TRBC-specific oligonucleotide. Following uracil-DNA glycosylase treatment, a first 18-cycle PCR with universal primers M1SS and BC2_uni_R was performed on all cDNA. As for the authors' bioinformatics: Each sample was normalized by randomly selecting 1 million high-quality reads, each carrying a distinct molecular identifier. Reads sharing molecular identifiers were discarded rather than binned into consensus sequences. MiTCR, run with a Q25 quality threshold and the strictest error-elimination algorithm, handled CDR3 identification, clonotype clustering and error correction. A nonparametric unseen species model with Euler transformation was used to estimate a lower bound on total TCR beta diversity. Clones were called with MiXCR by TCRdb after fastp trimmed the public reads at Q25, and only in-frame beta chains were retained. Each entry merges the rows of one CDR3 protein and shows their most common DNA and genes. The V and J calls, along with clone size, are taken from TCRdb and not from the paper's own processing. This sample comprises around 1,800,000 distinct CDR3 sequences, 39% of them detected only once. The biggest ten clones account for 20% to 25% of the sample.

The sample holds a few counts of this clonotype. What antigen it recognizes has not been identified. One base away there is no much larger clone; base qualities are not given. Sequenced material: blood. The rearranged segments are TRBV7-3 and TRBJ2-3, with the D gene tentatively TRBD1 or TRBD2, based on 5 matching bases in each. The receptor comes from a human donor in good health. The nucleotide sequence reads as follows: TGTGCCAGCAGCTTAACCCAAACGGGACCGACAGATACGCAGTATTTT. This is translated as CASSLTQTGPTDTQYF.